A selection of T cell receptor beta chains follows, all from one sample in a study of CXCR3-negative and CXCR3-positive naive CD8 T cells. TCRdb derives one entry per CDR3 protein from the 5' RACE reads, leaving out DNA. This table lists over 55,000 distinct CDR3 sequences. Sequencing was done on a sample of naive CXCR3+ CD8+ T cells from blood. The receptor set was obtained from a human donor in good health. Some clones in this sample may be carry-over from other donors' samples. The CDR3 runs from the conserved cysteine through the conserved F or W.

CDR3aa: CASSLSAVGWFF
j_gene: TRBJ2-1
v_gene: TRBV25-1

CDR3aa: CASSPTGMPGNTIYF
j_gene: TRBJ1-3
v_gene: TRBV7-3

CDR3aa: CASSQAPGLAKNIQYF
j_gene: TRBJ2-4
v_gene: TRBV4-2

CDR3aa: CAISPLPGITLTTHEQYF
j_gene: TRBJ2-7
v_gene: TRBV10-3

CDR3aa: CASRSPSSYEQYF
j_gene: TRBJ2-7
v_gene: TRBV12-3/TRBV12-4

CDR3aa: CASSSDKAISSYEQYF
j_gene: TRBJ2-7
v_gene: TRBV7-9

CDR3aa: CASSLDWEKLFF
j_gene: TRBJ1-4
v_gene: TRBV7-9

CDR3aa: CASSSRQGTSSYEQYF
j_gene: TRBJ2-7
v_gene: TRBV27

CDR3aa: CASSLGVGQINYGYTF
j_gene: TRBJ1-2
v_gene: TRBV12-3/TRBV12-4

CDR3aa: CASSGPSPANTGELFF
j_gene: TRBJ2-2
v_gene: TRBV25-1

CDR3aa: CASSLERPSYEQYF
j_gene: TRBJ2-7
v_gene: TRBV28

CDR3aa: CASSLANSPGGRTEAFF
j_gene: TRBJ1-1
v_gene: TRBV4-1

CDR3aa: CSVDGSRTAQETQYF
j_gene: TRBJ2-1
v_gene: TRBV29-1

CDR3aa: CASSYVAGADTGELFF
j_gene: TRBJ2-2
v_gene: TRBV6-2/TRBV6-3

CDR3aa: CSASTTTGDRGYTF
j_gene: TRBJ1-2
v_gene: TRBV20-1

CDR3aa: CASPGGLNTEAFF
j_gene: TRBJ1-1
v_gene: TRBV6-4

CDR3aa: CASSSALGSNQPQHF
j_gene: TRBJ1-5
v_gene: TRBV7-9

CDR3aa: CASSPPSTYSYNEQFF
j_gene: TRBJ2-1
v_gene: TRBV18

CDR3aa: CASSLAIGLTGELFF
j_gene: TRBJ2-2
v_gene: TRBV7-2

CDR3aa: CSVEQLLGTGRQETQYF
j_gene: TRBJ2-5
v_gene: TRBV29-1

CDR3aa: CASSFPGHLGETQYF
j_gene: TRBJ2-5
v_gene: TRBV11-3

CDR3aa: CASSLSAGGYEQYF
j_gene: TRBJ2-7
v_gene: TRBV27

CDR3aa: CASSFRGSEQFF
j_gene: TRBJ2-1
v_gene: TRBV13

CDR3aa: CSASGGNSREDWYGYTF
j_gene: TRBJ1-2
v_gene: TRBV20-1

CDR3aa: CASSPYLDVNYGYTF
j_gene: TRBJ1-2
v_gene: TRBV5-1

CDR3aa: CASSRQGGIYEQYF
j_gene: TRBJ2-7
v_gene: TRBV4-1

CDR3aa: CASSTLAGVETQYF
j_gene: TRBJ2-5
v_gene: TRBV25-1

CDR3aa: CASRGVNTEAFF
j_gene: TRBJ1-1
v_gene: TRBV7-3

CDR3aa: CASTPSWGYTEAFF
j_gene: TRBJ1-1
v_gene: TRBV28

CDR3aa: CASSLSSQHTDTQYF
j_gene: TRBJ2-3
v_gene: TRBV28

CDR3aa: CASSITSIRALPDF
j_gene: TRBJ2-3
v_gene: TRBV19

CDR3aa: CASFRPNSYEQYF
j_gene: TRBJ2-7
v_gene: TRBV2

CDR3aa: CSARDRGWGTGELFF
j_gene: TRBJ2-2
v_gene: TRBV20-1

CDR3aa: CASSATLSHSDTLGDNSPLHF
j_gene: TRBJ1-6
v_gene: TRBV7-9

CDR3aa: CAISLESPGLANTGELFF
j_gene: TRBJ2-2
v_gene: TRBV10-3

CDR3aa: CASTEGVGYTEAFF
j_gene: TRBJ1-1
v_gene: TRBV12-3/TRBV12-4

CDR3aa: CASSKRGARGTDTQYF
j_gene: TRBJ2-3
v_gene: TRBV21-1

CDR3aa: CASSSLGAKNIQYF
j_gene: TRBJ2-4
v_gene: TRBV12-3/TRBV12-4

CDR3aa: CASSFNSGGAEQFF
j_gene: TRBJ2-1
v_gene: TRBV7-3

CDR3aa: CASSFRRQGEPYNSPLHF
j_gene: TRBJ1-6
v_gene: TRBV7-9

CDR3aa: CASSIGTGVKYEQYF
j_gene: TRBJ2-7
v_gene: TRBV7-8

CDR3aa: CASIEGSGELFF
j_gene: TRBJ2-2
v_gene: TRBV5-1

CDR3aa: CSVEIGRTDTQYF
j_gene: TRBJ2-3
v_gene: TRBV29-1

CDR3aa: CASSLLDRVNEQYF
j_gene: TRBJ2-7
v_gene: TRBV7-3

CDR3aa: CASSQDRGALYEQYF
j_gene: TRBJ2-7
v_gene: TRBV4-3

CDR3aa: CASSLVGVQPQHF
j_gene: TRBJ1-5
v_gene: TRBV12-3/TRBV12-4

CDR3aa: CSAPVGGNTIYF
j_gene: TRBJ1-3
v_gene: TRBV20-1

CDR3aa: CASSSGPGQPQHF
j_gene: TRBJ1-5
v_gene: TRBV12-3/TRBV12-4

CDR3aa: CASSSGGPTQETQYF
j_gene: TRBJ2-5
v_gene: TRBV11-2

CDR3aa: CSVSDVSNEQFF
j_gene: TRBJ2-1
v_gene: TRBV29-1

CDR3aa: CASGPLAGANNEQFF
j_gene: TRBJ2-1
v_gene: TRBV5-6

CDR3aa: CSGGSNTGELFF
j_gene: TRBJ2-2
v_gene: TRBV29-1

CDR3aa: CSVVGLAGEQYF
j_gene: TRBJ2-7
v_gene: TRBV29-1